The next 5 T cell receptor beta chains were all read from a single sample in a study of blood T cells in healthy people across ages (dated by TCRdb to 2014 to 2015). The method behind the library was 5' RACE. The data were produced on an Illumina HiSeq 2500. A second PCR of about 6 to 11 cycles was run with a J-beta primer mix and a sample-barcoded 5' primer. The raw public data were reprocessed by TCRdb itself: fastp quality trimming at Q25, MiXCR clonotype calling, in-frame beta chains only. Rows matching on CDR3 protein sequence are summarized as one entry with the most common DNA and genes. This sample is represented by 800,000 or so distinct CDR3 sequences; around 62% of them were singletons. The ten most abundant clones make up 25% to 35% of the sample. The material sequenced was blood. The receptor set was obtained from a young man in good health.

This clonotype was observed at least ten times. This chain joins TRBV7-9 and TRBJ1-5, with TRBD1 matching 10 bases. Germline V gene data show CDR1 as SEHNR and CDR2 as FQNEAQ (reference sequence). With 0 bases clipped from V and 7 bases from J, the junction kept 9 bases outside the gene matches. The CDR3 length is 17 residues. The CDR3 region is CASSLAKGTGELQPQHF. CDR3 coding DNA: TGTGCCAGCAGCTTAGCTAAGGGGACAGGGGAATTGCAGCCCCAGCATTTT.

The rearrangement links TRBV28 to TRBJ2-1, with a weak D call TRBD2 (5 bases). This CDR3 has 14 residues. The ends were cut back, 3 bases at V and 5 bases at J, with 11 bases in the middle. Germline V CDR1 and CDR2: MDHEN, SYDVKM. CDR3 in DNA: TGTGCCAGCAGTTTGACTGGGAGTAACAATGAGCAGTTCTTC. This sequence encodes CASSLTGSNNEQFF.

The chain links TRBV15 to TRBJ2-5; the match to TRBD1 covers 8 bases. TRBJ2-7 explains the end of the DNA better; the J call may be wrong. The CDR3 spans 15 residues. Germline V gene data show CDR1 as LNHNV and CDR2 as YYDKDF (reference sequence). CDR3: CATSSATGGPYEQYF. The CDR3 region has the DNA TGTGCCACCAGCAGCGCCACAGGGGGACCCTACGAGCAGTACTTC.

With respect to this clonotype: Relative to the germline gene, one junction end is altered; a read error may explain this. V and J are TRBV7-2 and TRBJ2-1; 7 nucleotides align to TRBD1. From germline, CDR1 is SGHTA and CDR2 FQGNSA. The CDR3 has 16 amino acids. CDR3 DNA sequence: TGTGTCAGCAGCTCCCGACAGGGTCTCTCCTACAATGAGCAGTTCTTC. Translation: CVSSSRQGLSYNEQFF.

This clonotype has a handful of counts. V usage is TRBV7-2 and J usage is TRBJ2-7; D perhaps matches TRBD1 (5 bases). Per germline, CDR1 SGHTA and CDR2 FQGNSA. The germline V and J ends were trimmed by 4 bases and 4 bases, with 17 bases remaining between them. This CDR3 has 15 residues. The CDR3 nucleotides are TGTGCCAGCAGCTCCCAACAGGAAAGATGGTACGAGCAGTACTTC. Amino acid sequence: CASSSQQERWYEQYF.